A single sample gave rise to the 9 T cell receptor beta chains below, sequenced in a study of T cell clones after liver transplantation. Generated by immunoSEQ multiplex PCR, the TCRdb table keeps only in-frame clones and is missing some. Of about 120,000 clones in the sample, roughly nine tenths were seen once. This specimen consisted of CD4+ T cells from blood, obtained 12 months after liver transplant. These receptors were taken from a human patient who received a liver transplant. The graft donor may have contributed some T cells.

The V and J genes are TRBV7-3 and TRBJ2-7; weak D call: TRBD1 (6 bases). Germline V lookup: CDR1 SGHTA, CDR2 FQGTGA. Trimming took off 2 bases at V and 4 bases at J, with 12 bases between the two ends. CDR3 size: 14 residues. The CDR3 spells CASSLGGQRYEQYF. For the CDR3, the DNA is TGTGCCAGCAGCTTAGGTGGACAGAGGTACGAGCAGTACTTC.

The chain carries TRBV28 and TRBJ1-5, with D unresolved. The CDR3 runs 14 residues. V lost 6 bases and J lost 2, with 11 bases in between. Germline V gene sequence: CDR1 MDHEN, CDR2 SYDVKM. CDR3 nucleotides: TGTGCCAGCAGCCAAAGGGTGGGCAATCAGCCCCAGCATTTT. Translating it yields CASSQRVGNQPQHF.

This chain links TRBV7-3 with TRBJ2-2; tentatively, D is TRBD2 (6 bases). This CDR3 spans 16 amino acids. Germline V CDR1 and CDR2: SGHTA, FQGTGA. V lost 2 bases and J lost 5, with 15 bases in between. The CDR3 region has the DNA TGTGCCAGCAGCTTAGGAGGGACGGTCCGAACCGGGGAGCTGTTTTTT. Protein product: CASSLGGTVRTGELFF.

The chain combines TRBV15 with TRBJ2-1; D may be TRBD1 (5 bases). The CDR3 extends over 15 amino acids. V was pared by 5 bases and J by 4 bases, with 15 bases between. Germline assignment: CDR1 LNHNV and CDR2 YYDKDF (reference sequence). CDR3 region: CATSPGSTTYNEQFF. In nucleotides, the CDR3 is TGTGCCACCAGCCCAGGGTCGACGACATACAATGAGCAGTTCTTC.

The CDR3 region has the DNA TGTGCCAGCAGTCAACAGGGCCGAAACTATGGCTACACCTTC. It is translated as CASSQQGRNYGYTF. V gene TRBV2 combines with J gene TRBJ1-2; tentative D call: TRBD1 (6 bases). CDR1 and CDR2 from the germline V gene are SNHLY and FYNNEI. The length of the CDR3 is 14 residues. Trimming left V 5 bases short and J 2 bases short, with 12 bases between. Combining the CDR3 with reference TRBV2 and TRBJ1-2 gives the whole variable domain EPEVTQTPSHQVTQMGQEVILRCVPISNHLYFYWYRQILGQKVEFLVSFYNNEISEKSEIFDDQFSVERPDGSNFTLKIRSTKLEDSAMYFCASSQQGRNYGYTFGSGTRLTVV.

The rearrangement links TRBV27 to TRBJ1-3; D ambiguous. Per the germline V gene, CDR1 is MNHEY and CDR2 is SMNVEV (reference sequence). There are 11 residues in the CDR3. Trimming took 7 bases from V and 4 from J, leaving 5 bases between them. CDR3 sequence: CASKDGNTIYF. CDR3 in DNA: TGTGCCAGCAAAGACGGAAACACCATATATTTT.

The chain links TRBV29-1 to TRBJ2-7; 11 bases agree with TRBD2. The V gene end was trimmed by 6 bases and the J gene end by 7 bases; junction bases not matched to a gene: 14. Per the germline V gene, CDR1 is SQVTM and CDR2 is ANQGSEA. The CDR3 runs 15 residues. The CDR3 nucleotides are TGCAGCGTGACCATGACTAGCGGGGAATGGTGGGAGCAGTACTTC. Translating gives CSVTMTSGEWWEQYF.

The chain has TRBV29-1 and TRBJ1-5; D is unresolved. V lost 6 bases and J 7 bases, leaving 10 bases between the germline ends. Looked up from germline, CDR1 is SQVTM and CDR2 is ANQGSEA. The CDR3 consists of 11 residues. In DNA, the CDR3 is TGCAGCGTGGGAGCGAGCCAGCCCCAGCATTTT. It translates to CSVGASQPQHF.

The chain uses TRBV4-2 and TRBJ2-3; no definite D call. CDR1 is LGHNA, CDR2 YNFKEQ, per germline. V was shortened by 1 base and J by 4 bases, with 12 bases between the two germline ends. This CDR3 comprises 15 residues. The CDR3 reads CASSQAVFVPDTQYF. In nucleotides, the CDR3 is TGTGCCAGCAGCCAAGCCGTGTTCGTCCCAGATACGCAGTATTTT.